This T cell receptor beta chain was documented in a study of blood T cell repertoires in COVID-19. Study overall: Donors in the United States, Italy and Spain gave samples during acute or convalescent COVID-19. From T cells, B-cell-depleted T cells, or PBMCs came the material, which was cDNA or gDNA.

Original processing methods: For nucleated cells, counts were estimated from reference gene primer amplification. TCRdb's copy holds only in-frame clones and misses some; the assay was immunoSEQ multiplex PCR. V, J and clone size are taken as reported in that table, and D and trimming were inferred from the DNA itself. This table holds some 150,000 clones, approximately 89% found once. This clone was counted only a few times. The ends lost 0 bases at V and 4 bases at J; junction bases unmatched: 4. CDR3 length equals 15 residues. The germline CDR1 and CDR2 sequences are SGHKS and YYEKEE (reference sequence).

This chain links TRBV5-5 with TRBJ1-2, with 9 bases that match TRBD1. Sequenced: peripheral blood. The clonotype comes from a human donor in a cohort sampled during active COVID-19. The CDR3 loop is CASSLGTGAGYGYTF. The CDR3 nucleotides are TGTGCCAGCAGCTTGGGGACAGGGGCTGGCTATGGCTACACCTTC.